This TCR beta chain was observed in a study of CD4 T cells in relation to SARS-CoV-2 and coronaviruses. The wider study: ViraFEST: approximately 10-day antigen culture of PBMCs, then TCR beta CDR3 sequencing.

This table comes from immunoSEQ multiplex PCR, and its TCRdb copy is limited to in-frame clones, with some not included. The data hold 25,000 or so clones, with 76% observed a single time. For this clone: Its matching antigen is unknown.

Study results and limitations: SARS-CoV-2-driven expansion was significantly weaker in crossreactive than monoreactive clones. This crossreactivity analysis covered spike protein alone, no other viral proteins.

Germline V lookup: CDR1 MNHEY, CDR2 SVGAGI. The CDR3 has 15 residues. Trimming removed 4 bases from V and 0 bases from J, with 13 bases in between. CD4+ T cells from unexposed donors were obtained before the COVID-19 pandemic (2011-2018). CD4+ T cells were isolated from the cells after around 10 days of culture. Unexposed-donor CD4+ T cells were probed with SARS-CoV-2 S/N and four cold-coronavirus spikes, cells permitting. This sequence joins TRBV6-5 and TRBJ2-7, with a weak D call TRBD1 (6 bases). Material: CD4+ T cells from PBMCs, cultured in vitro. The receptor comes from a human donor in good health. CDR3 DNA sequence: TGTGCCAGCAGTTCCAACAGGGATACCTCCTACGAGCAGTACTTC. Translating gives CASSSNRDTSYEQYF.